Below, one T cell receptor beta chain is given with its context. It has no known antigen specificity. Base qualities are not at hand, and no much larger clone is one base apart. The data were taken from a study of CD8 T cells in Susac syndrome (dated by TCRdb to about 2019). Concerning the study at large: The study used repertoire sequencing to test whether antigen drove CD8+ T cell activation and differentiation in Susac syndrome. The study compared CD8+ T cell repertoire clonality among over 9 healthy donors, 14 Susac syndrome patients and fewer than 19 multiple sclerosis patients.

Reading the germline V gene (reference sequence) gives CDR1 LGHDT and CDR2 YNNKEL. V sheds 1 base and J sheds 4 bases, leaving 8 bases between their ends. Inclusive of the bounding cysteine and phenylalanine, the CDR3 is 15 residues long. CDR3 DNA is the only sequence kept; it has 45 bases, read in frame from the first base. High-throughput TCR beta sequencing profiled peripheral blood CD8+ and CD4+ T cells from healthy donors, Susac syndrome patients and multiple sclerosis patients. Treatment-naive patients with stable or active relapsing-remitting disease fulfilling revised McDonald criteria were used as multiple sclerosis controls. Bulk CD8+ and CD4+ T cells were purified by magnetic negative isolation, while CD8+ TEMRA cells were enriched using FACS. Blood was drawn into EDTA tubes, processed within 24 hours, and PBMCs were isolated by density gradient centrifugation. PBMCs intended for TCR sequencing were frozen in liquid nitrogen and were later thawed in a 37 degrees C water bath. Purity of sorted or isolated CD4+, CD8+ and CD8+ TEMRA cells was at least 90%.

RNA was extracted with the RNeasy kit and about 0.5 to 1 ug was reverse transcribed using random hexamers. TCR beta CDR3 regions were amplified with the immunoSEQ multiplex PCR assay covering 54 Vbeta and 13 Jbeta segments. PCR amplification bias was corrected using a synthetic template baseline for primer optimization and computational correction. Turning to the authors' computational methods: Only productive sequences were kept, with reads annotated to V, D and J genes according to IMGT and analyzed in immunoSEQ Analyzer. Clonality was calculated as one minus the Shannon entropy normalized by log2 of the number of productive unique sequences. For each patient and control, public and private clones were evaluated within the 100 most prevalent clones. A clone was defined as Susac-specific if it was absent from the healthy and MS cohorts, from over a thousand published viral clones and from other ImmuneACCESS disease sequences. Starting from the raw public reads, TCRdb applied fastp trimming at Q25, assembled clones with MiXCR and retained in-frame beta chains. CDR3 protein duplicates are merged, each entry listing the most common genes and DNA. The V and J calls and clone size come from TCRdb's table, not from the authors' own analysis. The sample includes fewer than 200,000 distinct CDR3 sequences, with roughly 96% observed a single time. The ten largest clones capture around 0.15% of the sample.

Overall study outcomes, separate from this receptor: The number of individuals in the TCR sequencing and HLA analysis was acknowledged as relatively small.

Rearrangement joined TRBV3-1 to TRBJ2-6; possibly the D gene is TRBD2, per 5 matching bases. This receptor was obtained from a human donor with multiple sclerosis. The sequenced sample consisted of CD8+ T cells from PBMCs. The DNA sequence is as follows: TGTGCCAGCAGCCAAGCCGGACTCGGGGCCAACGTCCTGACTTTC. Its product reads: CASSQAGLGANVLTF. The CDR3 plus the reference TRBV3-1 and TRBJ2-6 genes for the other parts give the full variable domain: DTAVSQTPKYLVTQMGNDKSIKCEQNLGHDTMYWYKQDSKKFLKIMFSYNNKELIINETVPNRFSPKSPDKAHLNLHINSLELGDSAVYFCASSQAGLGANVLTFGAGSRLTVL.